The present entry profiles one T cell receptor (beta chain) with its context. Its antigen is as yet unknown. The data were obtained in a study of T cell clusters in autoimmune cytopenias. This CDR3 is 15 amino acids long. Germline-derived CDR1 and CDR2 are GTSNPN and SVGIG (reference sequence). Some 34,000 genome equivalents of blood DNA were amplified for TRB. The study, taken as a whole, reports: TRB repertoire shifts in secondary cytopenia and chronic lymphocytic leukemia mostly reflected lymphoma, not autoimmunity.

Multiplex touch-down PCR amplified TRB using TRB-A and TRB-B pools in one tube. TCRdb reprocessed the multiplex PCR reads, keeping one entry per CDR3 protein, no DNA. With several thousand distinct CDR3 sequences in the sample, the ten largest clones hold roughly 7.7%. The sample was also reused in another study, on T cell repertoires in aging, cancer and after chemotherapy. As that report states: Roughly 10 million TCR reads made up the full dataset. Age-matched healthy donors had significantly more diverse, less clonal blood TCR repertoires than untreated cancer patients.

The sequence was obtained from a human donor in good health. The chain combines TRBV30 with TRBJ1-5; TCRdb's assignment of TRBD1 cannot be checked, as there is no DNA. Sequenced material: peripheral blood. The CDR3 sequence is CAWSRTGGSNQPQHF.